This entry features one T cell receptor beta chain sequence. The antigen is undetermined. Only in-frame clones appear in the TCRdb table, and some are missing; sequencing was by immunoSEQ multiplex PCR. The sample contains 90,000 to 120,000 clones, approximately 91% of which appear only once. With 5 bases clipped from V and 3 bases from J, the junction kept 9 bases outside the gene matches. Germline CDR1 reads MNHEY; CDR2 reads SMNVEV (reference sequence). The CDR3 is 15 amino acids. This specimen belongs to a study of PD-L1 blockade in urothelial cancer. The wider study: Bladder-origin urothelial cancer in males described twenty-five of the 29 patients.

Whole-study findings and limits: A pretreatment blood TCR clonality that fell below the median predicted better progression-free and overall survival.

Sequencing was performed on PBMCs, taken around atezolizumab (anti-PD-L1) treatment. The sequence was collected from a woman aged 80 or over with urothelial cancer. V is TRBV27 and J is TRBJ2-5; 7 bases are a match to TRBD1. CDR3 in amino acids: CASSDLTGWKETQYF. DNA of the CDR3: TGTGCCAGCAGTGACCTGACAGGGTGGAAAGAGACCCAGTACTTC.